The source of this T cell receptor (beta chain) is a study of identical twins. General study findings and limits: Sequences that were beta out-of-frame showed weaker excess twin sharing. Twins shared out-of-frame alpha sequences with excess low generation probability. Reduced insertions were recorded for abundant cord blood beta clonotypes, with no such pattern in memory repertoires.

This clonotype was detected a few times. Antigen specificity is unknown. Donors were all healthy Caucasians. TCRdb analysed the 5' RACE reads with MiXCR anew, one entry per CDR3 protein. Of about 1.7 million distinct CDR3 sequences in the sample, around a third were seen once. CDR1 is SQVTM and CDR2 is ANQGSEA in the germline V gene. V gave up 5 bases and J gave up 7 bases, with 21 bases separating them. The CDR3 runs to 14 residues. This TCR was recovered from a newborn girl in good health. The material sequenced was cord blood. The chain combines TRBV29-1 with TRBJ2-7; a possible D gene is TRBD2 (6 bases). This CDR3 reads CSVTGSLTYNEQYF. CDR3 nucleotides: TGCAGCGTTACCGGGAGTTTGACCTACAATGAGCAGTACTTC.